These T cell receptor beta chains were read from a single sample in a study of STAT5B mutations in CD4+ large granular lymphocyte leukemia. Some clones are missing from TCRdb's copy, which holds only in-frame ones; the method was immunoSEQ multiplex PCR. The sample lists more than 20,000 clones, about 79% occurring once. The sample consisted of CD4+ T cells from blood buffy coats. The receptor set was obtained from a human donor in good health. CDR3s include the opening cysteine and the closing phenylalanine or tryptophan. A D gene is named only where the DNA matches it firmly. Not every row has a clone size; where given, it reads once, few, many or a size class.

few,TRBV10-3,TRBD2,TRBJ2-2,CATQEGLDTGELFF,TGTGCCACTCAGGAGGGACTAGACACCGGGGAGCTGTTTTTT
-,TRBV12-2,-,TRBJ1-2,CASRFPPHPGTGGIGYTF,TGTGCAAGTCGTTTTCCACCACATCCGGGGACAGGGGGCATCGGCTACACCTTC
-,TRBV19,-,TRBJ1-2,CASSDWDFSRYGYTF,TGTGCCAGTAGTGACTGGGACTTCAGTAGGTATGGCTACACCTTC
once,TRBV10-3,-,TRBJ2-3,CAISGPSGVGSDTQYF,TGTGCCATCAGTGGACCCTCAGGGGTGGGTTCAGATACGCAGTATTTT
-,TRBV2,-,TRBJ2-7,CASHGGKGYEQYF,TGTGCCAGCCATGGGGGGAAGGGCTACGAGCAGTACTTC
-,TRBV7-2,-,TRBJ2-5,CASSLAGGGETQYF,TGTGCCAGCAGCTTAGCGGGAGGAGGTGAGACCCAGTACTTC
-,TRBV30,-,TRBJ1-2,CAWRDTPANYGYTF,TGTGCCTGGAGGGACACCCCAGCTAACTATGGCTACACCTTC
few,TRBV2,TRBD1,TRBJ1-1,CASSSTGVDTEAFF,TGTGCCAGCAGTAGCACAGGGGTGGACACTGAAGCTTTCTTT
-,TRBV4-2,-,TRBJ1-5,CASSPGGQPQHF,TGTGCCAGCAGCCCTGGAGGTCAGCCCCAGCATTTT
-,TRBV11-3,-,TRBJ2-7,CASGAHSYEQYF,TGTGCCTCAGGGGCCCACTCCTACGAGCAGTACTTC
once,TRBV2,-,TRBJ2-5,CASGTGDWETQYF,TGTGCCAGTGGGACGGGAGATTGGGAGACCCAGTACTTC
-,TRBV11-2,-,TRBJ2-7,CASSRNAVGEQYF,TGTGCCAGCAGCCGAAACGCGGTGGGCGAGCAGTACTTC
-,TRBV6-5,-,TRBJ1-1,CASSYLEMGTEAFF,TGTGCCAGCAGTTATTTGGAAATGGGCACTGAAGCTTTCTTT
-,TRBV7-9,-,TRBJ2-7,CASSPWTGSYEQYF,TGTGCCAGCAGCCCATGGACTGGGTCGTACGAGCAGTACTTC
-,TRBV11-1,TRBD1,TRBJ1-6,CASSLGQGRNSPLHF,TGTGCCAGCAGCCTAGGACAGGGCCGCAATTCACCCCTCCACTTT
-,TRBV6-6,-,TRBJ2-3,CASSPTGDTQYF,TGTGCCAGCAGCCCGACTGGAGATACGCAGTATTTT
-,TRBV11-2,-,TRBJ2-1,CASRGGAIEQFF,TGTGCCAGCAGGGGGGGGGCGATTGAGCAGTTCTTC
-,TRBV10-2,-,TRBJ1-1,CASSDHSPNTEAFF,TGCGCCAGCAGTGATCACTCCCCTAACACTGAAGCTTTCTTT
-,TRBV10-3,TRBD1,TRBJ2-7,CAVWGQGNHEQYF,TGTGCCGTCTGGGGACAGGGGAACCACGAGCAGTACTTC
-,TRBV9,TRBD1,TRBJ1-3,CASSVLDPWDSNTLLPGNTIYF,TGTGCCAGCAGCGTACTTGATCCTTGGGACAGCAACACGCTTCTACCTGGAAACACCATATATTTT
few,TRBV5-1,-,TRBJ1-1,CASSFAQSGTEAFF,TGCGCCAGCAGCTTCGCACAAAGTGGCACTGAAGCTTTCTTT
medium-sized,TRBV7-2,-,TRBJ2-7,CASSPGTTEQYF,TGTGCCAGCAGCCCTGGGACAACAGAGCAGTACTTC
-,TRBV10-1,-,TRBJ2-7,CASSEGSSWGYEQYF,TGCGCCAGCAGTGAAGGGTCCTCCTGGGGCTACGAGCAGTACTTC
once,TRBV7-8,TRBD2,TRBJ2-1,CASSLVIPGLAVKSSYNEQFF,TGTGCCAGCAGCTTAGTTATACCGGGACTAGCGGTTAAGAGCTCCTACAATGAGCAGTTCTTC
few,TRBV5-1,-,TRBJ1-5,CASSFFPLDGNQPQHF,TGCGCCAGCAGCTTCTTCCCCCTGGATGGCAATCAGCCCCAGCATTTT
-,TRBV9,-,TRBJ2-1,CASSVGAGTARNEQFF,TGTGCCAGCAGCGTAGGAGCAGGGACCGCGCGGAATGAGCAGTTCTTC
-,TRBV5-4,TRBD2,TRBJ2-3,CASSLGLAGAGTDTQYF,TGTGCCAGCAGCTTGGGACTAGCGGGAGCCGGCACAGATACGCAGTATTTT
-,TRBV18,TRBD1,TRBJ1-1,CASSPGTVENTEAFF,TGTGCCAGCTCACCTGGGACAGTTGAGAACACTGAAGCTTTCTTT
-,TRBV4-1,-,TRBJ2-1,CASSQERATANEQFF,TGCGCCAGCAGCCAAGAACGGGCGACTGCCAATGAGCAGTTCTTC
-,TRBV6-5,-,TRBJ2-7,CASSYSANTYEQYF,TGTGCCAGCAGTTACTCCGCAAACACCTACGAGCAGTACTTC
-,TRBV11-2,TRBD1,TRBJ2-1,CASSAAGGAYNEQFF,TGTGCCAGCAGCGCTGCAGGGGGCGCCTACAATGAGCAGTTCTTC
-,TRBV20-1,-,TRBJ1-2,CSVGDNYGYTF,TGCAGTGTTGGGGACAACTATGGCTACACCTTC
-,TRBV4-2,-,TRBJ2-1,CASSQNGDLAGEQFF,TGTGCCAGCAGTCAAAATGGGGACTTAGCCGGAGAGCAGTTCTTC
-,TRBV4-1,-,TRBJ1-4,CASSQDQGREKLFF,TGCGCCAGCAGCCAAGATCAGGGGCGGGAAAAACTGTTTTTT
-,TRBV5-5,-,TRBJ2-1,CASSLVGRGNEQFF,TGTGCCAGCAGCTTGGTGGGCAGGGGCAATGAGCAGTTCTTC
-,TRBV6-6,-,TRBJ1-1,CASSFEIGTEAFF,TGTGCCAGCAGTTTCGAAATTGGCACTGAAGCTTTCTTT
once,TRBV5-5,-,TRBJ1-1,CASSLAWASMNTEAFF,TGTGCCAGCAGCTTGGCTTGGGCCTCCATGAACACTGAAGCTTTCTTT
-,TRBV10-3,TRBD2,TRBJ2-5,CAISVGGRAGETQYF,TGTGCCATCAGTGTAGGCGGGAGGGCTGGTGAGACCCAGTACTTC
-,TRBV7-9,TRBD1,TRBJ2-4,CASSSEQGHLAKNIQYF,TGTGCCAGCAGCTCAGAACAGGGGCATTTAGCCAAAAACATTCAGTACTTC